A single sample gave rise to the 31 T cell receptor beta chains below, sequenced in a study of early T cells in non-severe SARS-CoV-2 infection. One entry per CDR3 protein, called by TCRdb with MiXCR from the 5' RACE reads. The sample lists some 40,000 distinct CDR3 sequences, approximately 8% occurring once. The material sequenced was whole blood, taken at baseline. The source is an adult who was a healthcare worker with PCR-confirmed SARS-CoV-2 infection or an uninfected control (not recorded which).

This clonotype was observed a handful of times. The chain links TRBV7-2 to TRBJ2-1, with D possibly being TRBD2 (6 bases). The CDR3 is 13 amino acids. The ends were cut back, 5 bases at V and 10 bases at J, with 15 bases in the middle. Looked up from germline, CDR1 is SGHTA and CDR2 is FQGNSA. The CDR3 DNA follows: TGTGCCAGCAGCGCGGGACTCCCTAGGGAGCAGTTCTTC. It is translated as CASSAGLPREQFF.

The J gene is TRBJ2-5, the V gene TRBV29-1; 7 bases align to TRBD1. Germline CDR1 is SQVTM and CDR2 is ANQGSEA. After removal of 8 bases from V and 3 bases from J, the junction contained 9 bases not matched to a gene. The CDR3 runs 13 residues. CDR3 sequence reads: CSIRRDSKETQYF. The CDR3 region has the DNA TGCAGCATACGCCGGGACAGCAAAGAGACCCAGTACTTC.

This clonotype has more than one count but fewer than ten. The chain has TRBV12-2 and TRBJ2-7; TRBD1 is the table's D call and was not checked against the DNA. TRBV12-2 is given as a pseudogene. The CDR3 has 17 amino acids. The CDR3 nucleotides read TGTGCAAGTCGCTTAAATTGGGACAACCTAGGCACCTACGAGCAGTACTTC. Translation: CASRLNWDNLGTYEQYF.

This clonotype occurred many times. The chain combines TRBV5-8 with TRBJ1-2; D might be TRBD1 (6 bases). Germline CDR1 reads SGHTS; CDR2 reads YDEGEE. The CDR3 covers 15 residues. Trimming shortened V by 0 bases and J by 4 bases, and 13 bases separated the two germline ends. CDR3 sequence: CASSLAGALTYGYTF. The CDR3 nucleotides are TGTGCCAGCAGCTTGGCAGGGGCGCTTACCTATGGCTACACCTTC.

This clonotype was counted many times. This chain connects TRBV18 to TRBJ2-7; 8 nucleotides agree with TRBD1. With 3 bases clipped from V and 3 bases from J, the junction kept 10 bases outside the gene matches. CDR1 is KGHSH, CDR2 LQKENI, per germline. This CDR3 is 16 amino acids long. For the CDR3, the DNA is TGTGCCAGCTCACCGCCCGGGACAGGTTATCTCTACGAGCAGTACTTC. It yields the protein CASSPPGTGYLYEQYF.

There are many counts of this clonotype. The CDR3 bases are TGTGCCAGCAGCTTAACAGGGGAACCCTCCTACGAGCAGTACTTC. Its translation: CASSLTGEPSYEQYF. The V call is TRBV11-3, the J call TRBJ2-7, with 7 bases fitting TRBD1. The V segment lost 2 bases and the J segment 0 bases; nucleotides outside the gene matches: 4. CDR3 length equals 15 residues. Germline V gives CDR1 SGHNT, CDR2 YENEEA.

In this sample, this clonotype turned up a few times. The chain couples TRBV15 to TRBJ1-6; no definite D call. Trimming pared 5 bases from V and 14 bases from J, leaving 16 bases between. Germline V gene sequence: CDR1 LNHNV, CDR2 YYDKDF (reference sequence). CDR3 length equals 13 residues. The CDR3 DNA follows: TGTGCCACCAGCCCGGAGGACCTGGGGACCCTCCACTTT. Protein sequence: CATSPEDLGTLHF.

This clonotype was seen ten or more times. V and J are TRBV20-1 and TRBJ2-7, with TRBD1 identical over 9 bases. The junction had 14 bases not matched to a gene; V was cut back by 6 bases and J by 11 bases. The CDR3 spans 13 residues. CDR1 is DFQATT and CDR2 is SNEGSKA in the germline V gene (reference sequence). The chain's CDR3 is CSATGTGTGREYF. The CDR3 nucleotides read TGCAGTGCAACCGGGACAGGGACGGGACGAGAGTACTTC.

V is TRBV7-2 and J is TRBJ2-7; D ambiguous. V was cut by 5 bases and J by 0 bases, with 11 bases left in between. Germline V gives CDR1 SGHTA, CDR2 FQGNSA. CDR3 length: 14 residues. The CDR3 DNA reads TGTGCCAGCAGCCGACGGACGGACTCCTACGAGCAGTACTTC. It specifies CASSRRTDSYEQYF. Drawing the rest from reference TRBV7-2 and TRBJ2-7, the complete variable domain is GAGVSQSPSNKVTEKGKDVELRCDPISGHTALYWYRQSLGQGLEFLIYFQGNSAPDKSGLPSDRFSAERTGGSVSTLTIQRTQQEDSAVYLCASSRRTDSYEQYFGPGTRLTVT.

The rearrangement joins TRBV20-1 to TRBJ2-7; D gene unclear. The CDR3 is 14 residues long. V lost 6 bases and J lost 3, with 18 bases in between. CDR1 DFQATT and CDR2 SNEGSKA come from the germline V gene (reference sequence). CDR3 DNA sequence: TGCAGTGCCAAATCGTCAGGACCCAGCTACGAGCAGTACTTC. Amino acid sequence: CSAKSSGPSYEQYF.

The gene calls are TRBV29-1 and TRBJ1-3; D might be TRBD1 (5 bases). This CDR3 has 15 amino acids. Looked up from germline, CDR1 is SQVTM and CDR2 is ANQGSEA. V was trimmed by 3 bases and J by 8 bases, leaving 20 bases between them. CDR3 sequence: CSVEMDQVAGDTIYF. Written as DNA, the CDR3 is TGCAGCGTTGAGATGGACCAGGTTGCGGGGGACACCATATATTTT.

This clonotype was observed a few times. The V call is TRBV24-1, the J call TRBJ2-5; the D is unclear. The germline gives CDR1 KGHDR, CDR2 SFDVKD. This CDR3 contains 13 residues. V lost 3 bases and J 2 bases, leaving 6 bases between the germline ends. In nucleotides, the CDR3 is TGTGCCACCAGTGATCCTACGCAAGAGACCCAGTACTTC. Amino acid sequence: CATSDPTQETQYF.

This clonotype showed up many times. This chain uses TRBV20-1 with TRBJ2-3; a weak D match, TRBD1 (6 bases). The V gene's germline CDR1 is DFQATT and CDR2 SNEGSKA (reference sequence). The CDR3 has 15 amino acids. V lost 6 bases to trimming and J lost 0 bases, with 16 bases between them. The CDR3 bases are TGCAGTGCCTCCCTAAGGGGGTCTAGCACAGATACGCAGTATTTT. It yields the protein CSASLRGSSTDTQYF.

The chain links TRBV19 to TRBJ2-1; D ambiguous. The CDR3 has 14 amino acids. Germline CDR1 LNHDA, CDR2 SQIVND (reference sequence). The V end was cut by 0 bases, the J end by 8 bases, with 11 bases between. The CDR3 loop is CASSIETRLDEQFF. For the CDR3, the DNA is TGTGCCAGTAGTATAGAGACCCGGTTGGATGAGCAGTTCTTC.

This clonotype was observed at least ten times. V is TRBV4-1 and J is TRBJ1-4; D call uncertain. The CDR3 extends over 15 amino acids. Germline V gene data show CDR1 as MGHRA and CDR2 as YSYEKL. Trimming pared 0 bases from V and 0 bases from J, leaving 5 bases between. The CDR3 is CASSQEGTTNEKLFF. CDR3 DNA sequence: TGCGCCAGCAGCCAAGAGGGGACAACTAATGAAAAACTGTTTTTT.

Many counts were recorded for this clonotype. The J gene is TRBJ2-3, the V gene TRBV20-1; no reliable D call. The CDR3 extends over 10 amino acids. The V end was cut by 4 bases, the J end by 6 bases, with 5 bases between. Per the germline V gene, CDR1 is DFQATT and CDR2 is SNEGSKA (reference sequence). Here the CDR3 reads CSANRDTQYF. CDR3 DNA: TGCAGTGCTAATAGGGATACGCAGTATTTT.

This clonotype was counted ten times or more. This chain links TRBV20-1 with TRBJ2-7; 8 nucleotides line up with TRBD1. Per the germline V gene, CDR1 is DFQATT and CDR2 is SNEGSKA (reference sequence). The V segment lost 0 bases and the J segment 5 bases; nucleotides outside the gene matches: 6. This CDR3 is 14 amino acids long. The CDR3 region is CSARDPGQDHEQYF. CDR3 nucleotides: TGCAGTGCTAGAGATCCGGGACAGGACCACGAGCAGTACTTC.

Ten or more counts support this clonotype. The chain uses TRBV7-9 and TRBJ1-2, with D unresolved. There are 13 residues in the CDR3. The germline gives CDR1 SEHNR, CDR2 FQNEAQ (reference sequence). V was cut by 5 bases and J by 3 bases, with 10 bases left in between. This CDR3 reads CASSPTKDYGYTF. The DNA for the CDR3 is TGTGCCAGCAGCCCTACCAAGGACTATGGCTACACCTTC.

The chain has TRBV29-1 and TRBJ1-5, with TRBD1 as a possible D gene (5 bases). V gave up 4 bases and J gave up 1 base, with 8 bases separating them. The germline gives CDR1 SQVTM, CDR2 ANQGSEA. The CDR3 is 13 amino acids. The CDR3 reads CSVVSGSNQPQHF. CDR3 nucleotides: TGCAGCGTTGTTTCAGGGAGCAATCAGCCCCAGCATTTT.

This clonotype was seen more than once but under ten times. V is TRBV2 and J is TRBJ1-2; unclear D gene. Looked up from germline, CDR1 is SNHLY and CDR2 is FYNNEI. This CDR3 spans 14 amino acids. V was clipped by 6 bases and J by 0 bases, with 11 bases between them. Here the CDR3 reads CASRSLGPNYGYTF. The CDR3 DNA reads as TGTGCCAGCAGATCCCTCGGCCCTAACTATGGCTACACCTTC.

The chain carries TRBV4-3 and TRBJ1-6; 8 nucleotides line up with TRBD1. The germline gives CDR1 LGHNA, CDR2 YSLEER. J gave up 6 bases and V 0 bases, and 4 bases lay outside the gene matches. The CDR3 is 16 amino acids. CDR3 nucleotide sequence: TGCGCCAGCAGCCAAGATTGGGGACAGGCTAATTCACCCCTCCACTTT. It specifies CASSQDWGQANSPLHF.

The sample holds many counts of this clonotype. CDR3 protein: CASSLLPPGTGSYYDSYNEQFF. DNA for the CDR3: TGTGCCAGCAGCTTACTTCCCCCCGGGACAGGGAGTTATTATGATTCCTACAATGAGCAGTTCTTC. The chain uses TRBV7-6 and TRBJ2-1; 9 bases match TRBD1. V lost 2 bases to trimming and J lost 1 base; unmatched junction nucleotides: 21. This CDR3 is built from 22 residues. Germline V gene data show CDR1 as SGHVS and CDR2 as FNYEAQ.

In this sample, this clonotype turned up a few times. The CDR3 DNA reads TGTGCCAGCAGTTTACAGGGGCACGAGCAGTACTTC. Its translation: CASSLQGHEQYF. The rearrangement joins TRBV27 to TRBJ2-7; possibly TRBD1 for D (6 bases). The germline V gene has CDR1 MNHEY and CDR2 SMNVEV (reference sequence). The germline V and J ends were trimmed by 2 bases and 5 bases, with 7 bases remaining between them. This CDR3 comprises 12 residues.

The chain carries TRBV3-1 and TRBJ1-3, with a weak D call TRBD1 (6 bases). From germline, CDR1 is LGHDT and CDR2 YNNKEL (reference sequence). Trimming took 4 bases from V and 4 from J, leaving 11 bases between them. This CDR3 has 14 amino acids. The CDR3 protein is CASSRDTGGNTIYF. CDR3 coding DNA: TGTGCCAGCAGCCGAGATACAGGGGGAAACACCATATATTTT.

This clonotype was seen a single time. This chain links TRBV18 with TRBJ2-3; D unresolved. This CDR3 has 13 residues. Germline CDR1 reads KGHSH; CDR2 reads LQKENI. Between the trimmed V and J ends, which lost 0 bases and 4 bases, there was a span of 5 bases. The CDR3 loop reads CASSPPQADTQYF. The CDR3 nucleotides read TGTGCCAGCTCACCACCTCAGGCAGATACGCAGTATTTT.

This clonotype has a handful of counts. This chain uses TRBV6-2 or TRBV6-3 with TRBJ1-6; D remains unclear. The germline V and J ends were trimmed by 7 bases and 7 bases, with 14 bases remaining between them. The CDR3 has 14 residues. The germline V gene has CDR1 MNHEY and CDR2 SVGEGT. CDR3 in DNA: TGTGCCAGCATCTCCCCTCCTGGAAATTCACCCCTCCACTTT. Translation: CASISPPGNSPLHF.

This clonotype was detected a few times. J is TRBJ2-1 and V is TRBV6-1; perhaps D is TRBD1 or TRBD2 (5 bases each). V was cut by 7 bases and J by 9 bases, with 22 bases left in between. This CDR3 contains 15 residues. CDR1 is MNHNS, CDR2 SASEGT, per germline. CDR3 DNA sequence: TGTGCCAGCATTTACAGGTCCCGGACTTGGGGTGAGCAGTTCTTC. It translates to CASIYRSRTWGEQFF.

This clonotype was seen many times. CDR3 DNA sequence: TGTGCCAGCAGCTTAGCGCTCTTCGACAGGGCGGAGACCCAGTACTTC. As protein: CASSLALFDRAETQYF. The chain is built from TRBV7-6 and TRBJ2-5, with 7 bases identical to TRBD1. The CDR3 totals 16 residues. The junction had 9 bases not matched to a gene; V was cut back by 0 bases and J by 5 bases. Germline loops: CDR1 SGHVS, CDR2 FNYEAQ.

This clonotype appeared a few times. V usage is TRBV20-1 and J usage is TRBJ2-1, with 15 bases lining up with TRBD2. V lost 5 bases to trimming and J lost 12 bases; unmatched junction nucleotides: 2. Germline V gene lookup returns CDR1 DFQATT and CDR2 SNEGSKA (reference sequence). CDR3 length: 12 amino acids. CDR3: CSAQGLAGGQFF. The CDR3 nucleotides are TGCAGTGCTCAGGGACTAGCGGGGGGGCAGTTCTTC.

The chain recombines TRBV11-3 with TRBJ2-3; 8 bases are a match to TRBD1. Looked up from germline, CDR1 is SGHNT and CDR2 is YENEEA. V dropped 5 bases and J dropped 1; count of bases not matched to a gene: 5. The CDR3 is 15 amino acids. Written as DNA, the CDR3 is TGTGCCAGCAGCCCCGGACAGGGCGGCACAGATACGCAGTATTTT. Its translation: CASSPGQGGTDTQYF.

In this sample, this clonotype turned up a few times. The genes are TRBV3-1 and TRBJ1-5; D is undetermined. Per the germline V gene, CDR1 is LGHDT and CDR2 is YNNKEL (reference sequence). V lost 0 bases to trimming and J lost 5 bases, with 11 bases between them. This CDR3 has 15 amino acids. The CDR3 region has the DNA TGTGCCAGCAGCCAAGATATCAGGCGTGATCAGCCCCAGCATTTT. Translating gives CASSQDIRRDQPQHF. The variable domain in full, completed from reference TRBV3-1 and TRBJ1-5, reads DTAVSQTPKYLVTQMGNDKSIKCEQNLGHDTMYWYKQDSKKFLKIMFSYNNKELIINETVPNRFSPKSPDKAHLNLHINSLELGDSAVYFCASSQDIRRDQPQHFGDGTRLSIL.